Included here is one T cell receptor (beta chain) sequence, with context. The antigen is not known. Across several immunoSEQ plates, the genomic DNA of each subset was split evenly. Repertoires were generated with immunoSEQ multiplex PCR, while TCRdb's copy carries only in-frame clones and drops some. The profile shows about 110,000 clones, 68% of them singletons. This sample is drawn from a study of shared clonotypes between healthy human individuals. Overall study results and limits: A small donor pool kept down the genetic and exposure-history diversity that was represented.

The TCR comes from a woman in her thirties in good health. Specimen: memory CD8+ T cells sorted from blood. Documented subset: CD45RO+ cells pooled with CCR7-negative TemRA cells.

CDR3 residues: CASKTSGNEQFF. CDR3 DNA sequence: TGTGCCAGCAAAACTAGCGGGAATGAGCAGTTCTTC. The rearrangement joins TRBV4-2 to TRBJ2-1; 9 nucleotides line up with TRBD2. The CDR3 length is 12 residues. V dropped 7 bases and J dropped 7; count of bases not matched to a gene: 2. Germline-derived CDR1 and CDR2 are LGHNA and YNFKEQ.